The next 4 T cell receptor beta chains were all read from a single sample in a study of metastatic and nonmetastatic thyroid tumors. Via MiXCR, TCRdb re-called the PCR reads. The sample carries roughly 30,000 clones, roughly 15% recorded once. Patients had received no treatment of any kind before thyroid surgery. Sequenced: blood. These receptors were collected from a female donor with papillary thyroid cancer or a benign thyroid nodule (not recorded which). Some clones in this sample may be carry-over from other donors' samples.

This clone appeared many times. The chain's CDR3 is CASSSGTGRGEAFF. CDR3 DNA: TGTGCCAGCAGCAGCGGGACAGGGAGGGGTGAAGCTTTCTTT. The chain carries TRBV12-3 or TRBV12-4 and TRBJ1-1, with 9 nucleotides matching TRBD1. The V and J ends lost 6 bases and 7 bases, in that order; junction bases with no gene match: 9. This CDR3 is built from 14 residues.

At least ten counts were recorded for this clone. The V call is TRBV20-1, the J call TRBJ1-1; TRBD1 agrees at 7 bases. V shed 3 bases, J shed 9 bases, and the junction held 10 bases outside the gene matches. Germline V gives CDR1 DFQATT, CDR2 SNEGSKA (reference sequence). This CDR3 comprises 13 residues. CDR3 amino acids: CSASAPGGPKAFF. Here the CDR3 DNA reads TGCAGTGCTAGCGCCCCAGGGGGGCCAAAAGCTTTCTTT.

This chain uses TRBV7-3 with TRBJ1-1; D is uncertain. The CDR3 spans 13 residues. The germline V gene has CDR1 SGHTA and CDR2 FQGTGA. Trimming left V 5 bases short and J 1 base short, with 8 bases between. CDR3 sequence (DNA): TGTGCCAGCAGCGTTACACGGAACACTGAAGCTTTCTTT. It translates to CASSVTRNTEAFF.

This clone has ten or more counts. The chain has TRBV4-1 and TRBJ2-5; D unresolved. Germline CDR1 is MGHRA and CDR2 is YSYEKL. V lost 2 bases to trimming and J lost 5 bases, with 9 bases between them. The CDR3 runs 13 residues. The CDR3 loop reads CASSQTFRETQYF. The CDR3 coding sequence is TGCGCCAGCAGCCAAACCTTTCGGGAGACCCAGTACTTC.